This T cell receptor (beta chain) emerged from a study of blood T cell repertoires in COVID-19. Profiled with immunoSEQ multiplex PCR; TCRdb holds only in-frame clones, not every one. The sample has a few hundred thousand clones, approximately 85% seen once. The germline V gene has CDR1 DFQATT and CDR2 SNEGSKA (reference sequence). V was pared by 3 bases and J by 5 bases, with 13 bases between. This CDR3 spans 13 amino acids. This clonotype was sampled from a man aged 45 to 65 with active or convalescent COVID-19. Sequencing was carried out using peripheral blood. The V call is TRBV20-1, the J call TRBJ2-5, with D perhaps matching TRBD2 (6 bases). CDR3 bases: TGCAGTGCTAGTGGTCGGGGGTCGGAGACCCAGTACTTC. Translated, it gives CSASGRGSETQYF.